One sample yielded the 12 T cell receptor beta chains listed below, sequenced in a study of cytomegalovirus exposure and HLA in healthy donors. The PCR had 60 Vbeta and 13 Jbeta primers. The repertoire was sequenced with immunoSEQ multiplex PCR; TCRdb's copy has only in-frame clones and lacks some. This sample has just over 150,000 clones, with 85% found just once. The sample comprised PBMCs. The receptors come from a woman in her late teens or twenties in good health and CMV-seronegative.

The gene calls are TRBV7-9 and TRBJ2-3, with TRBD2 matching 12 bases. The ends lost 4 bases at V and 4 bases at J; junction bases unmatched: 6. Germline V gene data show CDR1 as SEHNR and CDR2 as FQNEAQ (reference sequence). The CDR3 is 16 residues long. The CDR3 region has the DNA TGTGCCAGCAGCTACGGACTAGCGGGGAGCGCAGATACGCAGTATTTT. Translation: CASSYGLAGSADTQYF.

The gene calls are TRBV9 and TRBJ2-7, with 13 positions matching TRBD2. CDR3 size: 20 residues. The V gene's germline CDR1 is SGDLS and CDR2 YYNGEE. Trimming at V came to 4 bases and at J to 3 bases, leaving 19 bases not matched to a gene. CDR3: CASSPLPWTSGSWGSYEQYF. For the CDR3, the DNA is TGTGCCAGCAGCCCCCTACCCTGGACTAGCGGGAGTTGGGGGAGCTACGAGCAGTACTTC.

The genes are TRBV7-2 and TRBJ1-3, with TRBD1 matching 9 bases. V trimming: 4 bases; J trimming: 0 bases; junction bases outside the gene matches: 7. This CDR3 contains 17 residues. Per the germline V gene, CDR1 is SGHTA and CDR2 is FQGNSA. The CDR3 sequence: CASSYMGTGFSGNTIYF. CDR3 DNA sequence: TGTGCCAGCAGCTATATGGGGACAGGGTTCTCTGGAAACACCATATATTTT. Full variable domain (outside the CDR3, taken from reference TRBV7-2 and TRBJ1-3): GAGVSQSPSNKVTEKGKDVELRCDPISGHTALYWYRQSLGQGLEFLIYFQGNSAPDKSGLPSDRFSAERTGGSVSTLTIQRTQQEDSAVYLCASSYMGTGFSGNTIYFGEGSWLTVV.

The rearrangement uses TRBV30 and TRBJ2-1; 12 bases align to TRBD2. The germline CDR1 and CDR2 sequences are GTSNPN and SVGIG (reference sequence). J was trimmed by 10 bases and V by 3 bases; bases with no gene match: 7. The CDR3 contains 14 residues. The CDR3 region is CAWSDGLAGNEQFF. CDR3 coding DNA: TGTGCCTGGAGCGATGGACTAGCGGGAAACGAGCAGTTCTTC.

The chain carries TRBV5-1 and TRBJ1-6; 9 positions agree with TRBD1. The V gene's germline CDR1 is SGHRS and CDR2 YFSETQ. With 4 bases clipped from V and 0 bases from J, the junction kept 8 bases outside the gene matches. The CDR3 totals 18 residues. In DNA, the CDR3 is TGCGCCAGCAGCCCGGGACAGGGATTTAGCTCCTATAATTCACCCCTCCACTTT. It specifies CASSPGQGFSSYNSPLHF.

The J gene is TRBJ2-2, the V gene TRBV5-5; D is perhaps TRBD2 (5 bases). Germline V gene sequence: CDR1 SGHKS, CDR2 YYEKEE (reference sequence). The ends were cut back, 3 bases at V and 0 bases at J, with 9 bases in the middle. This CDR3 contains 15 residues. The CDR3 coding sequence is TGTGCCAGCAGCTCGGTCGGGGCGAACACCGGGGAGCTGTTTTTT. As protein: CASSSVGANTGELFF.

The chain employs TRBV4-2 and TRBJ2-7; possibly TRBD1 for D (5 bases). Germline V gene sequence: CDR1 LGHNA, CDR2 YNFKEQ. V was trimmed by 1 base and J by 2 bases, leaving 9 bases between them. The CDR3 loop spans 14 amino acids. CDR3 sequence reads: CASSQGGATYEQYF. DNA for the CDR3: TGTGCCAGCAGCCAAGGGGGCGCAACCTACGAGCAGTACTTC.

The chain is built from TRBV5-8 and TRBJ2-3; 7 bases fit TRBD2. The CDR3 consists of 16 residues. With V trimmed by 2 bases and J by 4 bases, 10 bases remained unmatched. Germline CDR1 is SGHTS and CDR2 is YDEGEE. CDR3 DNA sequence: TGTGCCAGCAGCTTAGGCTTGGCGGGGGATTCAGATACGCAGTATTTT. Translation: CASSLGLAGDSDTQYF.

The chain employs TRBV7-2 and TRBJ2-2, with D tentatively TRBD1 (5 bases). Germline V gene data show CDR1 as SGHTA and CDR2 as FQGNSA. The ends were cut back, 1 base at V and 6 bases at J, with 9 bases in the middle. The CDR3 is made up of 14 amino acids. DNA of the CDR3: TGTGCCAGCAGCTTAGAAGTCAGGGCCGGGGAGCTGTTTTTT. It yields the protein CASSLEVRAGELFF.

The chain couples TRBV11-2 to TRBJ2-5; D is unclear. CDR1 is SGHAT and CDR2 is FQNNGV in the germline V gene. This CDR3 has 12 residues. The ends were cut back, 1 base at V and 2 bases at J, with 2 bases in the middle. DNA of the CDR3: TGTGCCAGCAGCTTAGCTCAAGAGACCCAGTACTTC. Translating gives CASSLAQETQYF.

Of note for this clone: The CDR3 end shows no conserved phenylalanine or tryptophan, and so a read error is likely. The CDR3 region is CASRLSGTGYGQYL. The CDR3 DNA is TGTGCCAGCAGGCTATCCGGGACAGGGTATGGGCAGTACCTC. The chain employs TRBV2 and TRBJ2-7, with 9 nucleotides matching TRBD1. CDR1 is SNHLY and CDR2 is FYNNEI in the germline V gene. The CDR3 covers 14 residues. Losses at the gene ends were 6 bases for V and 9 bases for J; bases not matched to a gene: 12.

The rearrangement links TRBV5-1 to TRBJ2-7; D may be TRBD2 (6 bases). The CDR3 runs to 12 residues. Germline V gives CDR1 SGHRS, CDR2 YFSETQ. Trimming took 7 bases from V and 4 from J, leaving 12 bases between them. The CDR3 reads CASSPGTYEQYF. The DNA of the CDR3 is TGCGCCAGCTCCCCAGGGACTTACGAGCAGTACTTC.